This record covers a single T cell receptor (beta chain). Its antigen remains unknown. The CDR3 consists of 14 residues. CDR1 is SGHVS and CDR2 is FQNEAQ in the germline V gene. With V trimmed by 5 bases and J by 7 bases, 7 bases remained unmatched. Sequencing in the ViraFEST assay came after antigen-specific CD4+ T cells had been expanded with viral peptide pools, which were used to stimulate PBMC. Cells that had been cultured for less than 13 days were the source of isolated CD4+ T cells. This person caught SARS-CoV-2 sometime from March to December 2020, and PCR testing confirmed the infection. Supplemented with about 10 IU/ml IL-2 and about 10 ug/ml peptides, some 2 million PBMC per well were kept in culture. The authors used an HIV-1 Nef peptide pool as the negative control culture. This entry is derived from a study of vaccination effects on CD4 cells after COVID-19. Study overall: Samples came from a couple of convalescent patients 16 days and one week before vaccination.

TCRdb's copy holds only in-frame clones and misses some; the assay was immunoSEQ multiplex PCR. In the table there are 60,000 to 75,000 clones, around 70% of which are singletons. The chain combines TRBV7-8 with TRBJ2-1, with 8 nucleotides matching TRBD2. The TCR was taken from a human donor who had a prior SARS-CoV-2 infection. Sample: CD4+ T cells from PBMCs cultured with HIV peptides, taken before COVID-19 vaccination. Subset here: HIV-1 Nef peptide pool negative control/reference culture. Here the CDR3 reads CASSTRQRGNEQFF. The DNA of the CDR3 is TGTGCCAGCAGCACCCGACAGCGGGGGAATGAGCAGTTCTTC.